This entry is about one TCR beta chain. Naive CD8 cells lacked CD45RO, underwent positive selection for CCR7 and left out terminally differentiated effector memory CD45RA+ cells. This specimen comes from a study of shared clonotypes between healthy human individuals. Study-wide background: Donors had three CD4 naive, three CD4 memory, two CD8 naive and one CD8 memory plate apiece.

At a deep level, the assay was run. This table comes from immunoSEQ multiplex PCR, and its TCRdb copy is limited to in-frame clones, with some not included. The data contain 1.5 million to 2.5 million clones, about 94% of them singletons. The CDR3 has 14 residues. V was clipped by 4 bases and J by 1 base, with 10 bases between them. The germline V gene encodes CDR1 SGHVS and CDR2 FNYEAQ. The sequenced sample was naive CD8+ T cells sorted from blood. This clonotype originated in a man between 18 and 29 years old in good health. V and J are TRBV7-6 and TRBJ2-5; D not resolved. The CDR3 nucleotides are TGTGCCAGCAGCTCGCTAGAAGCCCAAGAGACCCAGTACTTC. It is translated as CASSSLEAQETQYF.